This entry features one T cell receptor beta chain sequence. What it recognizes is unknown. The PCR was carried out with 60 Vbeta primers and 13 Jbeta primers. This table comes from immunoSEQ multiplex PCR, and its TCRdb copy is limited to in-frame clones, with some not included. The sample has about 130,000 clones, nearly 85% seen once. The data are from a study of cytomegalovirus exposure and HLA in healthy donors. The study's findings and limits: Reportedly, a later analysis found an Asian-associated ancestry cluster had fewer N-insertions than the approximately 600-donor mean.

V was clipped by 2 bases and J by 4 bases, with 14 bases between them. The CDR3 contains 16 residues. From germline, CDR1 is MNHEY and CDR2 SVGAGI. The TCR originated in a boy between 5 and 17 years old in good health and CMV-seronegative. The chain joins TRBV6-5 to TRBJ2-2; D is undetermined. The sample was PBMCs. This CDR3 reads CASSYNSLRFTGELFF. Written as DNA, the CDR3 is TGTGCCAGCAGTTACAACAGCCTCCGGTTCACCGGGGAGCTGTTTTTT.